This record concerns one T cell receptor beta chain sequence. The antigen remains unidentified. This entry comes from a study of cytomegalovirus exposure and HLA in healthy donors. Study at large: HLA-typed donors contributed 65 million to 95 million unique TCRs, which were held in an early data release. Study-level points and caveats: According to an earlier analysis, most TCR beta V segments yielded productive rearrangements about 87% or about 30% of the time. According to the study, roughly 160 TCR beta chains were cytomegalovirus-associated. The authors excluded some V segments, including TRBV6-2 and TRBV6-3, as indistinguishable.

Germline CDR1 reads LNHDA; CDR2 reads SQIVND (reference sequence). The CDR3 consists of 13 residues. Trimming pared 6 bases from V and 5 bases from J, leaving 13 bases between. The PCR contained 60 Vbeta and 13 Jbeta primers. Clones were read by immunoSEQ multiplex PCR, and TCRdb kept only the in-frame ones, dropping some. The sample holds about 160,000 clones; roughly 76% are singletons and the top ten take less than 15%. Material for sequencing was PBMCs. This rearrangement joins TRBV19 to TRBJ1-2; possible D gene TRBD1, 5 bases. This receptor was identified in a woman in her forties or fifties in good health and CMV-seronegative. In DNA form, the CDR3 reads TGTGCCAGTAGGCCCGGGGGGGTTTATGGCTACACCTTC. Its translation is CASRPGGVYGYTF.